This is a list of T cell receptor beta chains from one sample in a study of blood T cell repertoires in COVID-19. Profiling relied on immunoSEQ multiplex PCR, and the TCRdb table lists in-frame clones only, not all of them. The sample contains some 250,000 clones, approximately 83% of which appear only once. Material for sequencing was peripheral blood. Every receptor here comes from a woman aged 25 to 39 who had recovered from COVID-19. The CDR3 runs from the conserved cysteine through the conserved F or W. The order of the fields is D gene, clone size, V gene, J gene, CDR3 DNA, CDR3 protein. The D gene is left open where the match is weak. Only some rows state a clone size, as once, few, many or a class for expanded clones.

TRBD1	.	TRBV6-4	TRBJ1-1	TGTGCCAGCAGTGACCACAGGGGGACTGAAGCTTTCTTT	CASSDHRGTEAFF
.	.	TRBV4-2	TRBJ2-5	TGTGCCAGCAGCCAAGATCGAGAAGAGACCCAGTACTTC	CASSQDREETQYF
TRBD1	.	TRBV5-4	TRBJ2-7	TGTGCCAGCAGCCCCTCCCCGGGCAGGGGGAACTACGAGCAGTACTTC	CASSPSPGRGNYEQYF
TRBD1	.	TRBV30	TRBJ1-2	TGTGCCTGGGAAAGACAGGGCTATAACTATGGCTACACCTTC	CAWERQGYNYGYTF
TRBD2	.	TRBV5-4	TRBJ2-1	TGTGCCAGCAGATATAGCGGGGGGGCTATCTACAATGAGCAGTTCTTC	CASRYSGGAIYNEQFF
TRBD1	few	TRBV11-2	TRBJ1-6	TGTGCCAGCAGCTTAGACAGGGGGCCCTCACCCCTCCACTTT	CASSLDRGPSPLHF
TRBD2	.	TRBV6-2/TRBV6-3	TRBJ2-5	TGTGCCAGCAGTTACCCAGCAGGCGGGGGGGCCCGGGAGACCCAGTACTTC	CASSYPAGGGARETQYF
.	.	TRBV25-1	TRBJ1-6	TGTGCCAGCAGTGAAGGGGCGGAGAGCGTCGCTTCACCCCTCCACTTT	CASSEGAESVASPLHF
TRBD2	.	TRBV7-2	TRBJ2-3	TGTGCCAGCAGCTCTAATGTTCTAGCGGGGCAATCCTCCAGTACGCAGTATTTT	CASSSNVLAGQSSSTQYF
TRBD1	.	TRBV29-1	TRBJ1-3	TGCAGCGTTGTAGCCGGGGACAGTGGGCAAGGAAACACCATATATTTT	CSVVAGDSGQGNTIYF
TRBD1	.	TRBV29-1	TRBJ2-7	TGCAGCGCAAGGGGACAGGACAGCCCCTACGAGCAGTACTTC	CSARGQDSPYEQYF
.	.	TRBV6-1	TRBJ1-6	TGTGCCAGCAGTAAAGACAGGAGCTCCTATAATTCACCCCTCCACTTT	CASSKDRSSYNSPLHF
.	.	TRBV5-1	TRBJ1-1	TGCGCCAGCACCTTACAATTTAACACTGAAGCTTTCTTT	CASTLQFNTEAFF
.	.	TRBV27	TRBJ2-1	TGTGCCAGCAGGGTTAGCTCCTACAATGAGCAGTTCTTC	CASRVSSYNEQFF
.	.	TRBV9	TRBJ2-4	TGTGCCAGCAGCGCGGGACTGCCCGGCAAAAACATTCAGTACTTC	CASSAGLPGKNIQYF
TRBD1	.	TRBV3-1/TRBV3-2	TRBJ1-6	TGTGCCAGCAGCCAACAGGGGGCGGGTACGCCACCCCTCCACTTT	CASSQQGAGTPPLHF
TRBD1	.	TRBV7-6	TRBJ2-2	TGTGCCAGCAGCTCTCTTCGCGGCAGGGGGACGACCGGGGAGCTGTTTTTT	CASSSLRGRGTTGELFF
.	once	TRBV3-1/TRBV3-2	TRBJ1-3	TGTGCCAGCAGCCAAGATCGGACAGTCTCTGGAAACACCATATATTTT	CASSQDRTVSGNTIYF
.	.	TRBV7-3	TRBJ1-2	TGTGCCAGCAGCTTAGAGATGGACGGACTATACACCTTC	CASSLEMDGLYTF
.	.	TRBV6-5	TRBJ1-1	TGTGCCAGCAGTCACGGGGACTTGAACACTGAAGCTTTCTTT	CASSHGDLNTEAFF
TRBD1	.	TRBV10-3	TRBJ1-5	TGTGCCATCAGTGAGGGGACAGGTGGGGGAAGCAATCAGCCCCAGCATTTT	CAISEGTGGGSNQPQHF
.	few	TRBV4-1	TRBJ1-2	TGCGCCAGCAGCCAAGATCTCGAGGGTTGGTATGGCTACACCTTC	CASSQDLEGWYGYTF
.	.	TRBV2	TRBJ2-2	TGTGCCACACCTGGAGGAACCGGGGAGCTGTTTTTT	CATPGGTGELFF
TRBD1	.	TRBV19	TRBJ2-7	TGTGCCAGTAGTAACCCGGGACAGGGAAGCCACGAGCAGTACTTC	CASSNPGQGSHEQYF
.	.	TRBV25-1	TRBJ1-2	TGTGCCAGCAGTGAATTCGGGAGGGACTATGGCTACACCTTC	CASSEFGRDYGYTF
.	.	TRBV21-1	TRBJ2-7	TGTGCCAGCAGCCACGTTAACAGGGGATACTACGAGCAGTACTTC	CASSHVNRGYYEQYF
.	.	TRBV27	TRBJ2-5	TGTGCCAGCAGTTTAACGGGGGAACAAGAGACCCAGTACTTC	CASSLTGEQETQYF
TRBD1	.	TRBV27	TRBJ1-4	TGTGCCCGATCGCCGCAGGGGGCTAGGGAAAAACTGTTTTTT	CARSPQGAREKLFF
.	.	TRBV2	TRBJ1-1	TGTGCCAGCAGATTGTACAGGGCCGTGAACACTGAAGCTTTCTTT	CASRLYRAVNTEAFF
TRBD1	.	TRBV7-8	TRBJ1-2	TGTGCCAGCAGCTTAGTACCGGGACAGGGAAACGGCTACACCTTC	CASSLVPGQGNGYTF
.	.	TRBV5-1	TRBJ2-7	TGCGCCAGCAAATCCCAGGCCGAGCAGTACTTC	CASKSQAEQYF
.	.	TRBV24-1	TRBJ2-1	TGTGCCACCAGTGCGAATCAGGGGAATTTCAACAATGAGCAGTTCTTC	CATSANQGNFNNEQFF